The TCR beta chain described here comes from a study of blood T cell repertoires in COVID-19. Study-wide background: The analysed material was cDNA or gDNA that came from T cells, B-cell-depleted T cells, or PBMCs.

Trimming stripped 4 bases from V and 6 bases from J, with 18 bases between. CDR1 and CDR2 from the germline V gene are MNHEY and SVGEGT. This CDR3 spans 15 amino acids. Only a few counts were recorded for this clone. Data came from immunoSEQ multiplex PCR; TCRdb stores just in-frame clones and leaves some out. The sample lists 200,000 to 250,000 clones; roughly 80% were seen once. The sample comprised peripheral blood. V is TRBV6-2 or TRBV6-3 and J is TRBJ1-1, with a weak D call TRBD1 (5 bases). The receptor's source is a woman of 80 years or more with COVID-19, enrolled during active disease. CDR3 region: CASSSAGGGWPEAFF. As DNA, the CDR3 is TGTGCCAGCAGTTCCGCCGGGGGGGGATGGCCTGAAGCTTTCTTT.